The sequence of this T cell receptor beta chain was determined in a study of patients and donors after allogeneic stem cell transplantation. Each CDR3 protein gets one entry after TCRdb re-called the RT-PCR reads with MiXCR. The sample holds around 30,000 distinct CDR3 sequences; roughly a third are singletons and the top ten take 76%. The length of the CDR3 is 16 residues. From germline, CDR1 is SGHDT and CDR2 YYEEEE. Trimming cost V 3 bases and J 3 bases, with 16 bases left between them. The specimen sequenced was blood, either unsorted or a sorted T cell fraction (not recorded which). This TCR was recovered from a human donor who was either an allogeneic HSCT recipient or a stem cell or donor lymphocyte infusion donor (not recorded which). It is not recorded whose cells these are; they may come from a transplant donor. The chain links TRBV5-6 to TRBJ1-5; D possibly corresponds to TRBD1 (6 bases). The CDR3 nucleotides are TGTGCCAGCAGCTCCATGTCAGGGGTTTCCAATCAGCCCCAGCATTTT. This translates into CASSSMSGVSNQPQHF.